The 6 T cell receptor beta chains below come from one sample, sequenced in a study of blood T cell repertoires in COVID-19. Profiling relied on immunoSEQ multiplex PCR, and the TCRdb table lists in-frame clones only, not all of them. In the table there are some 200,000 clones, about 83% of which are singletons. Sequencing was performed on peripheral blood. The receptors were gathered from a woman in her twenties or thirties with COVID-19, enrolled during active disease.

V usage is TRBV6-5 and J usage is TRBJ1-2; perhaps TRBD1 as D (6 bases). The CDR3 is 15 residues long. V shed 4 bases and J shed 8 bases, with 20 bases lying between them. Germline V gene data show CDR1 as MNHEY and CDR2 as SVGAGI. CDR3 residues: CASSWSKQGPIGYTF. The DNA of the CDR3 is TGTGCCAGCAGTTGGTCCAAACAGGGCCCCATAGGCTACACCTTC.

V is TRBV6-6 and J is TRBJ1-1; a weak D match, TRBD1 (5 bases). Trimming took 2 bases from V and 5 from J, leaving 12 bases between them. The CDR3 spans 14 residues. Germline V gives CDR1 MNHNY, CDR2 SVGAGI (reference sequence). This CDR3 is CASSYPGGGTEAFF. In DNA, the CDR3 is TGTGCCAGCAGTTACCCCGGGGGGGGGACTGAAGCTTTCTTT.

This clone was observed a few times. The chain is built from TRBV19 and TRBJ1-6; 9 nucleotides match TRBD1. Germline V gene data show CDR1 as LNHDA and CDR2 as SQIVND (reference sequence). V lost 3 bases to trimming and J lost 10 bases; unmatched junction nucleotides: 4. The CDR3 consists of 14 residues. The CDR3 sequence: CASSMGQGYSPLHF. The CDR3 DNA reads TGTGCCAGTAGTATGGGACAGGGTTACTCACCCCTCCACTTT.

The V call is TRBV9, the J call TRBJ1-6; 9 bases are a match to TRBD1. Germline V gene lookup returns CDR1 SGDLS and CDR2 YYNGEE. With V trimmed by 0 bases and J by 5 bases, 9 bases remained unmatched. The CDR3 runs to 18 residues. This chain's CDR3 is CASSVDAKWTGDNSPLHF. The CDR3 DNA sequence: TGTGCCAGCAGCGTAGATGCGAAGTGGACAGGGGATAATTCACCCCTCCACTTT.

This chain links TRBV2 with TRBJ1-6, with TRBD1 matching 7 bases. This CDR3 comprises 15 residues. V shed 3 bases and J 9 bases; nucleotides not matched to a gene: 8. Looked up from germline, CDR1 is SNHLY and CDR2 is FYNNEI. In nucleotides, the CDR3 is TGTGCCAGCAGTGACGAAGGGGGCCGGAGTTCACCCCTCCACTTT. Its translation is CASSDEGGRSSPLHF.

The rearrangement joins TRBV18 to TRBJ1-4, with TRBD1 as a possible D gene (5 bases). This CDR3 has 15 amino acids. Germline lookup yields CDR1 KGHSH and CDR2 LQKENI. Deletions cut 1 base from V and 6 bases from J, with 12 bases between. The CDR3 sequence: CASSPRQGRDEKLFF. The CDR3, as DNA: TGTGCCAGCTCACCACGGCAGGGCCGCGATGAAAAACTGTTTTTT.